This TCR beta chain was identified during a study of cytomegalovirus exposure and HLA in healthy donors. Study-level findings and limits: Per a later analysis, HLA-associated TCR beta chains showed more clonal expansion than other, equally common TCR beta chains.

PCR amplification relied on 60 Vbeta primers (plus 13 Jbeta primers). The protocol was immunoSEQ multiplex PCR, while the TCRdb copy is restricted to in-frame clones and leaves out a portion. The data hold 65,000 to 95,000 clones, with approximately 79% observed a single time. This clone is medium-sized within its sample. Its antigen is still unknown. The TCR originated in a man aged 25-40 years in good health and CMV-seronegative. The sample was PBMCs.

Here the CDR3 reads CASPGTGGLNEQFF. DNA of the CDR3: TGTGCCAGTCCCGGGACAGGGGGCCTCAATGAGCAGTTCTTC. This chain links TRBV28 with TRBJ2-1; 12 bases match TRBD1. This CDR3 is built from 14 residues. Germline trimming cut 9 bases from V and 6 bases from J; bases unmatched to any gene: 6. The V gene's germline CDR1 is MDHEN and CDR2 SYDVKM.